The subject of this entry is one T cell receptor beta chain. Antigen unknown. The treatment denotes: oral pan-JAK inhibitor, 5-10 mg twice daily. PBMCs yielded sorted CD4+ and CD8+ T cells. Isolated RNA was reverse transcribed into cDNA used as the sequencing template. Only in-frame clones appear in the TCRdb table, and some are missing; sequencing was by immunoSEQ multiplex PCR. Here the sample spans about 210,000 clones, about 40% being singletons. These data originate in a study of CD8+ T cells in alopecia areata. For the study at large: At a dose of 5 to 10 mg twice daily, oral tofacitinib was given to treated patients. Affected scalp percentage determined the severity score of treated patients. Study-level findings and limits: During tofacitinib treatment, many expanded lesional clones remained in scalp and blood.

Germline loops: CDR1 MNHNY, CDR2 SVGAGI (reference sequence). This CDR3 comprises 15 residues. V was pared by 5 bases and J by 3 bases, with 13 bases between. Sequenced here: CD4+ T cells sorted from blood, sampled between weeks 36 and 40, from a patient treated with tofacitinib. The sequence derives from a human donor with alopecia areata. The chain employs TRBV6-6 and TRBJ2-2, with D uncertain. This CDR3 reads CASSVTGGDTGELFF. The CDR3 DNA reads TGTGCCAGCAGTGTAACTGGTGGGGACACCGGGGAGCTGTTTTTT.